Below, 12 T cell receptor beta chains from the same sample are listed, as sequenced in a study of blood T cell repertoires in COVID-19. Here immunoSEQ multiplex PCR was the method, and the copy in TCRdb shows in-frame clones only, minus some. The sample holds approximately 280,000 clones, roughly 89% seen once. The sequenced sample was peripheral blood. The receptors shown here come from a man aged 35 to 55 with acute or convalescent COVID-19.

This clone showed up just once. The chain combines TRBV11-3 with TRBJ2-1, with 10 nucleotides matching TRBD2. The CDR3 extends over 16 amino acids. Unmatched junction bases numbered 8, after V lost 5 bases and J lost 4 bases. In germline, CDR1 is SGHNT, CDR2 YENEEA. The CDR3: CASSRRVAGGYNEQFF. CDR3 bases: TGTGCCAGCAGCCGAAGAGTAGCGGGGGGATACAATGAGCAGTTCTTC.

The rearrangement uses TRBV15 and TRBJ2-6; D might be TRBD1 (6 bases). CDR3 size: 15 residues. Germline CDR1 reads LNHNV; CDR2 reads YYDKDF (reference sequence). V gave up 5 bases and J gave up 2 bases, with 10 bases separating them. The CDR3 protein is CATSDHRAGANVLTF. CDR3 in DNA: TGTGCCACCAGCGACCACAGGGCTGGGGCCAACGTCCTGACTTTC.

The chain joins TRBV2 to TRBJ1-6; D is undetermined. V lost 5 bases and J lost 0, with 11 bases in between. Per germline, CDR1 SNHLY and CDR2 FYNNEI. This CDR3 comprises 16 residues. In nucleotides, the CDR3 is TGTGCCAGCAGTCCGACCGCGGACTCCTATAATTCACCCCTCCACTTT. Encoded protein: CASSPTADSYNSPLHF.

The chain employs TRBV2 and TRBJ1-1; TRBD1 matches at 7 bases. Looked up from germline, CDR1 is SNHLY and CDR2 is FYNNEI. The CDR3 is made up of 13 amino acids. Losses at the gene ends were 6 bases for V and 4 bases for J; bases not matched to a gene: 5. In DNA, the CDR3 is TGTGCCAGCAGGGTGACAGGGACCACTGAAGCTTTCTTT. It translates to CASRVTGTTEAFF. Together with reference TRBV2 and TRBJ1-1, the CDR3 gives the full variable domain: EPEVTQTPSHQVTQMGQEVILRCVPISNHLYFYWYRQILGQKVEFLVSFYNNEISEKSEIFDDQFSVERPDGSNFTLKIRSTKLEDSAMYFCASRVTGTTEAFFGQGTRLTVV.

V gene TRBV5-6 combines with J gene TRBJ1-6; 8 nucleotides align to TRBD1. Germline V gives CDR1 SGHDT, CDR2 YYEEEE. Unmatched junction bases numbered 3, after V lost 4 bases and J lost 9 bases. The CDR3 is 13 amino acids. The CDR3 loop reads CASSEGTGSPLHF. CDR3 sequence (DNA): TGTGCCAGCAGCGAGGGGACAGGTTCACCCCTCCACTTT.

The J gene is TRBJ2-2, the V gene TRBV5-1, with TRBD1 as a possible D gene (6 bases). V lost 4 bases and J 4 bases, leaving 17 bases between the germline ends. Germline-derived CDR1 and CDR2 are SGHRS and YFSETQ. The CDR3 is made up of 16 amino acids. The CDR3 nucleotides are TGCGCCAGCAGCAACCCAGGGGTCCTGGTCACCGGGGAGCTGTTTTTT. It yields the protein CASSNPGVLVTGELFF.

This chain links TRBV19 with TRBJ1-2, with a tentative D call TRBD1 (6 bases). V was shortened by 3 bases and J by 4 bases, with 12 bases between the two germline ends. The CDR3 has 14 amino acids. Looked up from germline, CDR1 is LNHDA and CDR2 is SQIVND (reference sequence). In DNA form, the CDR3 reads TGTGCCAGTAGTATCGCAGGGGAGACCTATGGCTACACCTTC. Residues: CASSIAGETYGYTF. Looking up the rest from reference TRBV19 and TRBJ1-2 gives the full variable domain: DGGITQSPKYLFRKEGQNVTLSCEQNLNHDAMYWYRQDPGQGLRLIYYSQIVNDFQKGDIAEGYSVSREKKESFPLTVTSAQKNPTAFYLCASSIAGETYGYTFGSGTRLTVV.

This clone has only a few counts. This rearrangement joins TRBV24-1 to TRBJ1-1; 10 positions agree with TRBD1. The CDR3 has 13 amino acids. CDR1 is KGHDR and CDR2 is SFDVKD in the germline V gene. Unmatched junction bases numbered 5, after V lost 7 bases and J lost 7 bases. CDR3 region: CATRTGGKGEAFF. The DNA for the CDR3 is TGTGCCACCAGGACAGGGGGCAAGGGTGAAGCTTTCTTT.

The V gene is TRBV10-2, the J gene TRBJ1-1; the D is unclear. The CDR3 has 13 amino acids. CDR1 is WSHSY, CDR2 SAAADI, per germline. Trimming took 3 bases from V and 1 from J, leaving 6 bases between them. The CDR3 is CASSERGNTEAFF. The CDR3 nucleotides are TGCGCCAGCAGTGAACGGGGGAACACTGAAGCTTTCTTT.

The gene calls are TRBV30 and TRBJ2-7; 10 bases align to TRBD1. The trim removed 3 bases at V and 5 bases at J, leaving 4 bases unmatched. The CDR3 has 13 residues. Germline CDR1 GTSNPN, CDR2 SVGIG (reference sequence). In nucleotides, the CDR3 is TGTGCCTGGAGAGACAGGGGGCGAAACGAGCAGTACTTC. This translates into CAWRDRGRNEQYF.

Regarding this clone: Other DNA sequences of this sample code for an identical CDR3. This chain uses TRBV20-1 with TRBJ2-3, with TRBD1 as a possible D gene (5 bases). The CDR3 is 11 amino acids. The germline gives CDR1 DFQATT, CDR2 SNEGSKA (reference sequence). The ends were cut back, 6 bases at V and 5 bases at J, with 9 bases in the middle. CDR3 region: CSATRGDTQYF. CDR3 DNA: TGCAGTGCCACAAGGGGAGATACGCAGTATTTT.

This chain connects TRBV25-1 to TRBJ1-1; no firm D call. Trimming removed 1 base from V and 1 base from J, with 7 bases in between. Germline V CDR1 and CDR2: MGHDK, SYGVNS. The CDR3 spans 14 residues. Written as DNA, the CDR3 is TGTGCCAGCAGTGAATTGAGGTCGAACACTGAAGCTTTCTTT. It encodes CASSELRSNTEAFF. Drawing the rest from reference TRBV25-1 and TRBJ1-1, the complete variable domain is EADIYQTPRYLVIGTGKKITLECSQTMGHDKMYWYQQDPGMELHLIHYSYGVNSTEKGDLSSESTVSRIRTEHFPLTLESARPSHTSQYLCASSELRSNTEAFFGQGTRLTVV.